This T cell receptor beta chain was sequenced during a study of blood T cells in healthy people across ages. Germline lookup yields CDR1 MNHEY and CDR2 SVGEGT. CDR3 length: 13 residues. Primed by a sample-barcoded 5' primer and a J-beta primer mix, a second PCR proceeded for about 6 to 11 cycles. TCRdb re-called the 5' RACE reads through MiXCR, storing one row per CDR3 protein. The sample lists approximately 850,000 distinct CDR3 sequences, 40% to 50% seen once, with roughly 19% in the top ten. The material sequenced was blood. The sequence was obtained from a man between 60 and 70 years old in good health. The rearrangement uses TRBV6-2 or TRBV6-3 and TRBJ2-5; tentatively, D is TRBD1 (5 bases). The end of the DNA fits TRBJ2-7 better, so the J call may be wrong. The CDR3 sequence is CASSDRQGDEQYF. CDR3 DNA: TGTGCCAGCAGTGACCGCCAGGGCGACGAGCAGTACTTC.